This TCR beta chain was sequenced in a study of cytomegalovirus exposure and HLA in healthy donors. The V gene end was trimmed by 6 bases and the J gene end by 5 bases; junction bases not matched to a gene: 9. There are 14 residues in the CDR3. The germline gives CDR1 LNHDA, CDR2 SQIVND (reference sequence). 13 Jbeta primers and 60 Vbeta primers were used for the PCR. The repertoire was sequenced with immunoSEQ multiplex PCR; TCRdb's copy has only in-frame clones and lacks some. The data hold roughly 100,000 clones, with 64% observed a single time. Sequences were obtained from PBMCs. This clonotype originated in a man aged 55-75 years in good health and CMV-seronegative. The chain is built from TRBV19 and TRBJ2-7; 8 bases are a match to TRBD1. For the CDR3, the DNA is TGTGCCAGTAGATCAGGGGGCTGGGGGGACGAGCAGTACTTC. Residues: CASRSGGWGDEQYF.